These T cell receptor beta chains were read from a single sample in a study of blood T cell repertoires in COVID-19. Some clones are missing from TCRdb's copy, which holds only in-frame ones; the method was immunoSEQ multiplex PCR. Of roughly 100,000 clones in the sample, about four fifths were seen once. Sequencing input: peripheral blood. The source of these receptors is a man aged 55 to 70 with acute or convalescent COVID-19. The CDR3 runs from the conserved cysteine through the conserved F or W. The D gene is left open where the match is weak. Clone size is given for some rows only: seen once, a few or many times, or a class if the clone is expanded.

D gene,V gene,clone size,J gene,CDR3 DNA,CDR3 protein
TRBD2,TRBV18,.,TRBJ2-1,TGTGCCAGCTCACCACTAGCGGGAGATAGCAATGAGCAGTTCTTC,CASSPLAGDSNEQFF
.,TRBV28,.,TRBJ2-2,TGTGCCAGCAGCCGCGGGGAGCTGTTTTTT,CASSRGELFF
.,TRBV29-1,.,TRBJ1-2,TGCAGCGCTCGTACTGGCTATGGCTACACCTTC,CSARTGYGYTF
TRBD1,TRBV28,.,TRBJ1-4,TGTGCCAGCAGTTTATGGGGACAGGGTGCTGAAAAACTGTTTTTT,CASSLWGQGAEKLFF
.,TRBV6-5,.,TRBJ1-2,TGTGCCAGCAGTTACCGAAACACAGCAGGTGGCTACACCTTC,CASSYRNTAGGYTF
TRBD2,TRBV11-3,once,TRBJ2-5,TGTGCCAGCAGCTACTGGCGGGGGGAAGAGACCCAGTACTTC,CASSYWRGEETQYF
TRBD1,TRBV29-1,few,TRBJ1-1,TGCAGCCTGACAGGGGATTCTCCTGAAGCTTTCTTT,CSLTGDSPEAFF
TRBD1,TRBV6-5,.,TRBJ1-3,TGTGCCATCCTTACAGGGGGTCGAACTGGAAACACCATATATTTT,CAILTGGRTGNTIYF
.,TRBV6-5,.,TRBJ1-1,TGTGCCAGCGTGGGAGCCCTTCCCACTGAAGCTTTCTTT,CASVGALPTEAFF
.,TRBV3-1/TRBV3-2,once,TRBJ1-5,TGTGCCAGCAGCCAAGATGGCCCGTATAGCAATCAGCCCCAGCATTTT,CASSQDGPYSNQPQHF
TRBD2,TRBV2,.,TRBJ2-1,TGTGCCAGCAGCAACACCGGGACTAGCTTCTACAATGAGCAGTTCTTC,CASSNTGTSFYNEQFF
.,TRBV28,.,TRBJ2-3,TGTGCCAGCGACGACGGACCAGGGGGGAACACAGATACGCAGTATTTT,CASDDGPGGNTDTQYF
.,TRBV5-1,.,TRBJ1-1,TGCGCCAGCAGACCTAGCGCCTCGAGGGATACTGAAGCTTTCTTT,CASRPSASRDTEAFF
.,TRBV24-1,.,TRBJ2-2,TGTGCCACCAGTGATTTGAGGCAGGGGTCCGCCGGGGAGCTGTTTTTT,CATSDLRQGSAGELFF
TRBD1,TRBV28,few,TRBJ1-4,TGTGCCAGCAGAAGGCTAGGACAGGCCGTTAATGAAAAACTGTTTTTT,CASRRLGQAVNEKLFF
.,TRBV6-5,once,TRBJ1-2,TGTGCCAGCAGTTTACAGGGTTATGGCTACACCTTC,CASSLQGYGYTF